These T cell receptor beta chains were read from a single sample in a study of CD8+CD57+ T cells in acquired aplastic anemia. TCRdb itself ran the reads through MiXCR, one entry per CDR3 protein. The sample shows 310,000 or so distinct CDR3 sequences, about three fifths of them seen only once. Sequencing input: sorted CD4+, CD8+, or CD8+CD57+ T cells (not recorded which) from PBMCs. The receptor source for this set is a human donor with aplastic anemia. Both conserved end residues are part of each CDR3. Fields, in order: D gene, J gene, clone size, V gene, CDR3 DNA, CDR3 protein. D genes are given only for firm matches. Clone size, where shown, is once, few, many, or a class for clones that have expanded.

-	TRBJ1-3	few	TRBV9	TGTGCCAGCAGCCCCACCTTATATTCTGGAAACACCATATATTTT	CASSPTLYSGNTIYF
-	TRBJ1-3	many	TRBV6-6	TGTGCCAGCAGTCACGGAAACACCATATATTTT	CASSHGNTIYF
-	TRBJ2-3	-	TRBV29-1	TGCAGCGTCGCCCTGGGACTGAGAACAGATACGCAGTATTTT	CSVALGLRTDTQYF
TRBD2	TRBJ2-3	few	TRBV3-1	TGTGCCAGCAGCCAAGTACTAGCGGGGGGGCCTGCAGATACGCAGTATTTT	CASSQVLAGGPADTQYF
-	TRBJ2-7	-	TRBV7-9	TGCGCCAGCAGCCAAGTAGTAGGCGAGCAGTACTTC	CASSQVVGEQYF
-	TRBJ1-1	-	TRBV7-9	TGTGCCAGCAGCTTAGTACAGGGACAGAACACTGAAGCTTTCTTT	CASSLVQGQNTEAFF
TRBD2	TRBJ2-2	-	TRBV5-4	TGTGCCAGCAGCTCCGGGACTAGCGGGGAGCTGTTTTTT	CASSSGTSGELFF
-	TRBJ2-1	-	TRBV2	TGTGCCAGCAGTGAAAGGCGGGCGTCCCACAATGAGCAGTTCTTC	CASSERRASHNEQFF
-	TRBJ2-1	many	TRBV2	TGTGCCAGCTGCTGGAGTGCGGCAGGGGAGGCTGAGCAGTTCTTC	CASCWSAAGEAEQFF
-	TRBJ2-5	few	TRBV5-1	TGCGCCAGCAACATGATGGAGACCCAGTACTTC	CASNMMETQYF
-	TRBJ1-1	-	TRBV4-3	TGCGCCAGCAGCCAAGATAAAAGCACTGAAGCTTTCTTT	CASSQDKSTEAFF
-	TRBJ2-3	-	TRBV20-1	TGCAGTGCTAGCATTACTGTTAGCACAGATACGCAGTATTTT	CSASITVSTDTQYF
TRBD1	TRBJ1-2	once	TRBV5-6	TGTGCCAGCAGCTACCGGACAGGGGTGCGCTATGGCTACACCTTC	CASSYRTGVRYGYTF
-	TRBJ1-4	-	TRBV20-1	TGCAGTGCTAGAGGCGTTCAACTGTTTTTT	CSARGVQLFF
-	TRBJ2-1	-	TRBV2	TGTGCCAGCAGTGGACGGACTCGCCCCCCGTTCAATGAGCAGTTCTTC	CASSGRTRPPFNEQFF
-	TRBJ2-3	-	TRBV29-1	TGCAGCGTTGACGGGACTCAAGCAGATACGCAGTATTTT	CSVDGTQADTQYF
TRBD2	TRBJ2-5	-	TRBV20-1	TGCAGTGCCCGGGGGGGGGGGGGAAGAGAGACCCAGTACTTC	CSARGGGGRETQYF
-	TRBJ1-4	-	TRBV14	TGTGCCAGCAGCAAGATTGTTGGGTATGAAAAACTGTTTTTT	CASSKIVGYEKLFF
TRBD2	TRBJ2-1	-	TRBV7-2	TGTGCCAGCAGCATCCAGCGGGGGCCCAACAATGAGCAGTTCTTC	CASSIQRGPNNEQFF
-	TRBJ2-7	few	TRBV5-5	TGTGCCAGCAGCTCCTCCAGGGTTTCGGGGGAGCAGTACTTC	CASSSSRVSGEQYF
-	TRBJ1-6	-	TRBV2	TGTGCCAGCACCGAGGGCCAGGCTAAATCACCCCTCCACTTT	CASTEGQAKSPLHF
-	TRBJ1-1	few	TRBV10-3	TGTGCCATCAGGAGGACAGTGTTCATGAACACTGAAGCTTTCTTT	CAIRRTVFMNTEAFF
-	TRBJ1-5	-	TRBV7-8	TGTGCCAGCAGCTTCCCAACAGGTGAAGGTGGTCAGCCCCAGCATTTT	CASSFPTGEGGQPQHF
TRBD2	TRBJ2-3	many	TRBV4-1	TGCGCCAGCAGCCAATATCTTCCCGGGGGGGCAGATACGCAGTATTTT	CASSQYLPGGADTQYF
-	TRBJ1-1	once	TRBV2	TGTGCCAGCAAATTGGAAACAACCATGAACACTGAAGCTTTCTTT	CASKLETTMNTEAFF
TRBD2	TRBJ2-5	-	TRBV7-8	TGTGCCAGCAGCTTAGCGTGGGCTAGCGGGAGCCAAGAGGGGGAGACCCAGTACTTC	CASSLAWASGSQEGETQYF
TRBD1	TRBJ1-4	-	TRBV5-8	TGTGCCAGCAGGGCCGGGACAGCCTATGAAAAACTGTTTTTT	CASRAGTAYEKLFF
TRBD2	TRBJ2-1	many	TRBV20-1	TGCAGTGCTAGGTGGGACTATCTTTTCGATGAGCAGTTCTTC	CSARWDYLFDEQFF
-	TRBJ2-1	once	TRBV27	TGTGCCAGCAGTACCACCATAGAAGGGCTCAATGAGCAGTTCTTC	CASSTTIEGLNEQFF
-	TRBJ2-7	-	TRBV20-1	TGCAGTGCTAGAGGGGGTATCTACGAGCAGTACTTC	CSARGGIYEQYF
TRBD1	TRBJ2-7	-	TRBV5-8	TGTGCCAGCAGCCCCCGCTGGGACAGGGACAACGAGCAGTACTTC	CASSPRWDRDNEQYF
-	TRBJ1-2	-	TRBV7-2	TGTGCCAGCAGCTCAGGGCGGCACTATGGCTACACCTTC	CASSSGRHYGYTF
TRBD1	TRBJ1-2	-	TRBV25-1	TGTGCCAGCCTAGGACAGGGCGGAGGCTACACCTTC	CASLGQGGGYTF
-	TRBJ2-1	-	TRBV25-1	TGTGCCAGCAGTACCGCTCTCGGACAGAGGAATGAGCAGTTCTTC	CASSTALGQRNEQFF
TRBD2	TRBJ2-7	many	TRBV5-5	TGTGCCAGCAGCCGAGCGGGAGGGTCCTACGAGCAGTACTTC	CASSRAGGSYEQYF
-	TRBJ1-4	few	TRBV7-9	TGTGCCAGCAGCCGGGGTTCAGGCAGGTTCGAAAAACTGTTTTTT	CASSRGSGRFEKLFF
-	TRBJ2-7	-	TRBV9	TGTGCCAGCAGCGTTAATAGCGCCTACGAGCAGTACTTC	CASSVNSAYEQYF
-	TRBJ1-5	many	TRBV10-3	TGTGCCATCAGTGATGGTTCCCAGCCCCAGCATTTT	CAISDGSQPQHF
-	TRBJ1-1	many	TRBV4-1	TGCGCCAGCAGCCAAGACCAGGGTACTGAAGCTTTCTTT	CASSQDQGTEAFF
TRBD1	TRBJ1-6	few	TRBV12-3/TRBV12-4	TGTGCCAGCACCAGAACAGGGGATGGATCACCCCTCCACTTT	CASTRTGDGSPLHF
-	TRBJ2-7	-	TRBV29-1	TGCAGCGTCCCAGGGGCCTACGAGCAGTACTTC	CSVPGAYEQYF
TRBD1	TRBJ1-6	few	TRBV29-1	TGCAGCGTTGAAGGGGACAGGGGTTCACCCCTCCACTTT	CSVEGDRGSPLHF
-	TRBJ2-2	few	TRBV15	TGTGCCACCAGCAGACTGGGAACAGTGGCCGGGGAGCTGTTTTTT	CATSRLGTVAGELFF
-	TRBJ1-5	-	TRBV7-7	TGTGCCAGCAGCCTCAATTATCAGCCCCAGCATTTT	CASSLNYQPQHF
TRBD1	TRBJ1-2	-	TRBV9	TGTGCCAGCAGCCAAGGGGACAGGGGGCGCTATGGCTACACCTTC	CASSQGDRGRYGYTF
-	TRBJ1-5	-	TRBV9	TGTGCCAGCAGGGGGGTTAGCAATCAGCCCCAGCATTTT	CASRGVSNQPQHF
TRBD1	TRBJ2-4	few	TRBV3-1	TGTGCCAGCAGCCCCGGGACAGAAAACATTCAGTACTTC	CASSPGTENIQYF
-	TRBJ2-7	many	TRBV7-9	TGTGCCAGCAGCTTAGGAGGCGCGGGGAACTACGAGCAGTACTTC	CASSLGGAGNYEQYF
TRBD2	TRBJ2-1	once	TRBV7-8	TGTGCCAGCAGCACGGGGGGGCCAGGGTACAATGAGCAGTTCTTC	CASSTGGPGYNEQFF
-	TRBJ2-7	-	TRBV24-1	TGTGCCACCAGCCAGGGACCACCCTCCTACGAGCAGTACTTC	CATSQGPPSYEQYF
-	TRBJ2-3	-	TRBV7-3	TGTGCCAGCCCACCCTGGGTGGGAGATACGCAGTATTTT	CASPPWVGDTQYF
TRBD2	TRBJ2-3	-	TRBV12-3/TRBV12-4	TGTGCCAGCAGCCCCAATAGCGGGGCCGGCACAGATACGCAGTATTTT	CASSPNSGAGTDTQYF
-	TRBJ2-5	-	TRBV7-2	TGTGCCAGCAGCTTAGCAGGGGCAGAGACCCAGTACTTC	CASSLAGAETQYF
-	TRBJ2-3	-	TRBV7-2	TGTGCCAGCAGCTCTGGGACCTCTCGCACAGATACGCAGTATTTT	CASSSGTSRTDTQYF
TRBD2	TRBJ2-7	-	TRBV20-1	TGCAGCGCTAGAGATCCACTAGCGGGAAGCGAGCAGTACTTC	CSARDPLAGSEQYF
-	TRBJ1-1	many	TRBV24-1	TGTGCCACCAGTGACGGGGCGCTCGGCACTGAAGCTTTCTTT	CATSDGALGTEAFF
-	TRBJ2-2	few	TRBV7-3	TGTGCCAGCAGCCCCCAATCGACCGGGGAGCTGTTTTTT	CASSPQSTGELFF